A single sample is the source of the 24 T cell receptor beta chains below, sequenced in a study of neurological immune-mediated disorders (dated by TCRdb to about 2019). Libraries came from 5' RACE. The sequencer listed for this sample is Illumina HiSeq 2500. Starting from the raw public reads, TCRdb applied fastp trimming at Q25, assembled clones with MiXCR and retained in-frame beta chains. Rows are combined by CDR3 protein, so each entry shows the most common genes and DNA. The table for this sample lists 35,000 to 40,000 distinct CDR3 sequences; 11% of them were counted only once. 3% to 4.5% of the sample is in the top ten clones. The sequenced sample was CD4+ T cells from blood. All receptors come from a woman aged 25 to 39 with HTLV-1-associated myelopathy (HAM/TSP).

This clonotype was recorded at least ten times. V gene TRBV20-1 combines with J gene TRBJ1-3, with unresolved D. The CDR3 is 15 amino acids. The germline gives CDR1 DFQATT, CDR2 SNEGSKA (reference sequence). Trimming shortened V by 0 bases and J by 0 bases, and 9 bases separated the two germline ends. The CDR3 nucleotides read TGCAGTGCTAGAGATCACGCAAGCTCTGGAAACACCATATATTTT. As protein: CSARDHASSGNTIYF.

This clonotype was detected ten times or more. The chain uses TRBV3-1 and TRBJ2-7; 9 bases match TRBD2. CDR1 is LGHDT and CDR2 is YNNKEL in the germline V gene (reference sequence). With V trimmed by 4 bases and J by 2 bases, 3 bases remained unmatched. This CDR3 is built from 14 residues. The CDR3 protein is CASSRLADTYEQYF. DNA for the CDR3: TGTGCCAGCAGCCGACTAGCGGACACCTACGAGCAGTACTTC.

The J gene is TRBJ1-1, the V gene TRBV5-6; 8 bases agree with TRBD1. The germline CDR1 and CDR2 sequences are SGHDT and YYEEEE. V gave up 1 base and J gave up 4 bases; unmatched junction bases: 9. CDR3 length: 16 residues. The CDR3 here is CASSLFTGQGITEAFF. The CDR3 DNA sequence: TGTGCCAGCAGCTTGTTCACCGGACAGGGAATCACTGAAGCTTTCTTT.

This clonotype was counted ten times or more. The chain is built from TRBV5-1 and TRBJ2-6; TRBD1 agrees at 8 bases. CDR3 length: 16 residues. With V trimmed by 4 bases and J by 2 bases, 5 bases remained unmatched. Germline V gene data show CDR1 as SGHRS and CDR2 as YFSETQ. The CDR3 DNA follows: TGCGCCAGCAGCGCCAGGACAGGGACTGGGGCCAACGTCCTGACTTTC. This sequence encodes CASSARTGTGANVLTF. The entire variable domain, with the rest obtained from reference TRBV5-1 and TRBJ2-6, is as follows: KAGVTQTPRYLIKTRGQQVTLSCSPISGHRSVSWYQQTPGQGLQFLFEYFSETQRNKGNFPGRFSGRQFSNSRSEMNVSTLELGDSALYLCASSARTGTGANVLTFGAGSRLTVL.

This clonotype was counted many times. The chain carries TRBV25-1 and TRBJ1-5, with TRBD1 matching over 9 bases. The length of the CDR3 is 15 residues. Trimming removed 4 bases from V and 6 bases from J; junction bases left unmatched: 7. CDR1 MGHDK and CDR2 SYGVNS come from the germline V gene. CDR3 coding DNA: TGTGCCAGCAGTGGACGACAGGGGGTTGGTCAGCCCCAGCATTTT. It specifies CASSGRQGVGQPQHF.

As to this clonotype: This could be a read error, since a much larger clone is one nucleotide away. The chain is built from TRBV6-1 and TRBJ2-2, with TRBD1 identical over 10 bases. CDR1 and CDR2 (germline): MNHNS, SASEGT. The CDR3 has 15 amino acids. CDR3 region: CASSDGQGVAGKLFF. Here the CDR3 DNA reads TGTGCCAGCAGTGACGGACAGGGGGTCGCCGGGAAGCTGTTTTTT.

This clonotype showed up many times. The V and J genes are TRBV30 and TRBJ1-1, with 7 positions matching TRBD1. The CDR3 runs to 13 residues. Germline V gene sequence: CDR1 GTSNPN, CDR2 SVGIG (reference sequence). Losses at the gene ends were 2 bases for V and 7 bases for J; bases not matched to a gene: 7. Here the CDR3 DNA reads TGTGCCTGGAGTCCAGGGACAGTCAGTGAAGCTTTCTTT. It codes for CAWSPGTVSEAFF.

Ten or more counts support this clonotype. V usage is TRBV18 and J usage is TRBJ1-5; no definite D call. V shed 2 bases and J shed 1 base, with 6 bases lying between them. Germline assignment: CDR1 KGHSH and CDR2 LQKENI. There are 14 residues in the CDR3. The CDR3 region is CASSPYGSNQPQHF. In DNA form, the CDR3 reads TGTGCCAGCTCACCATACGGGAGCAATCAGCCCCAGCATTTT.

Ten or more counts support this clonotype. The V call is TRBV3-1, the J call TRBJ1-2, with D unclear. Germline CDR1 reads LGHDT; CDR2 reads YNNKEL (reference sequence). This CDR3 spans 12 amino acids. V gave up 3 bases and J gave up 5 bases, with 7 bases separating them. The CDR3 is CASSQGGYGYTF. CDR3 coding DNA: TGTGCCAGCAGCCAGGGAGGGTATGGCTACACCTTC.

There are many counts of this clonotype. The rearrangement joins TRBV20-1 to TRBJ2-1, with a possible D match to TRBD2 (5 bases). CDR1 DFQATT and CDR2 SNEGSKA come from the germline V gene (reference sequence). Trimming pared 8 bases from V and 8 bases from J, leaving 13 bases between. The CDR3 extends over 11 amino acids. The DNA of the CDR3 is TGCAGTACGCAGAGGGTCCATGAGCAGTTCTTC. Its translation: CSTQRVHEQFF.

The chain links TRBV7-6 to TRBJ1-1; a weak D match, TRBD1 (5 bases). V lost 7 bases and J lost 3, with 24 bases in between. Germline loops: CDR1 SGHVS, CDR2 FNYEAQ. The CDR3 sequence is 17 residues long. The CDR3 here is CASTKTFGGGFDTEAFF. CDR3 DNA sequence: TGTGCCAGCACCAAAACATTCGGGGGGGGTTTCGACACTGAAGCTTTCTTT.

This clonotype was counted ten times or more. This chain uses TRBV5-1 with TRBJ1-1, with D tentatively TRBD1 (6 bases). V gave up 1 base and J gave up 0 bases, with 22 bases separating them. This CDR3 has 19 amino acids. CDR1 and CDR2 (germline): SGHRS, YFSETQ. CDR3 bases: TGCGCCAGCAGCTTGAGGATTATGGACAGAAGGGGGATGAACACTGAAGCTTTCTTT. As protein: CASSLRIMDRRGMNTEAFF.

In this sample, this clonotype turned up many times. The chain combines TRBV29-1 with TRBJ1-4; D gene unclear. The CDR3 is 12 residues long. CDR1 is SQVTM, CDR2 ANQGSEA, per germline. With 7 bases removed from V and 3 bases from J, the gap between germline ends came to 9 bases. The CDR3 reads CSAGRANEKLFF. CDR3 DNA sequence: TGCAGCGCGGGTAGAGCTAATGAAAAACTGTTTTTT. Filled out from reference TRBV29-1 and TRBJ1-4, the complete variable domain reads SAVISQKPSRDICQRGTSLTIQCQVDSQVTMMFWYRQQPGQSLTLIATANQGSEATYESGFVIDKFPISRPNLTFSTLTVSNMSPEDSSIYLCSAGRANEKLFFGSGTQLSVL.

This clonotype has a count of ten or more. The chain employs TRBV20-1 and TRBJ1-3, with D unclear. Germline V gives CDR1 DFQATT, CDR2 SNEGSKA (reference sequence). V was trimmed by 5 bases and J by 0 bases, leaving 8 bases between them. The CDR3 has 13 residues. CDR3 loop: CSASITSGNTIYF. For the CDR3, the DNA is TGCAGTGCTTCGATCACCTCTGGAAACACCATATATTTT.

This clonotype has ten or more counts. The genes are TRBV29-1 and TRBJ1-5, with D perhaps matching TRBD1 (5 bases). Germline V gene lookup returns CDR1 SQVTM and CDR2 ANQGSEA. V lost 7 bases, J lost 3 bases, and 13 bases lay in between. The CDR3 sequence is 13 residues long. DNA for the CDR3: TGCAGCGCCTCTCAGGGTAACAATCAGCCCCAGCATTTT. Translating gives CSASQGNNQPQHF.

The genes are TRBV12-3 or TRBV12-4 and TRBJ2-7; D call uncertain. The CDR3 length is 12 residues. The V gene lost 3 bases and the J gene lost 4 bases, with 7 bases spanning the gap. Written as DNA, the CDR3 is TGTGCCAGCAGTTTGTTGTTTTACGAGCAGTACTTC. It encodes CASSLLFYEQYF.

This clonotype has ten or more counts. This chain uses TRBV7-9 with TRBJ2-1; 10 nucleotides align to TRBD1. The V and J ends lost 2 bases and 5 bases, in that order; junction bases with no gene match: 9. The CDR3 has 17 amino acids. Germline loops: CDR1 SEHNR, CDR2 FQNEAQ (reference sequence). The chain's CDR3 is CASSLRARDRGHNEQFF. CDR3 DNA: TGTGCCAGCAGCTTAAGGGCCCGGGACAGGGGCCACAATGAGCAGTTCTTC.

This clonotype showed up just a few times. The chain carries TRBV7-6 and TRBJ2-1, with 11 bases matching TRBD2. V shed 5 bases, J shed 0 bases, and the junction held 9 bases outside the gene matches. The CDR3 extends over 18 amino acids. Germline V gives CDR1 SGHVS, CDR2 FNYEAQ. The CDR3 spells CASSPPLAGGSSYNEQFF. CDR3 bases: TGTGCCAGCAGCCCGCCTCTAGCGGGGGGTAGCTCCTACAATGAGCAGTTCTTC.

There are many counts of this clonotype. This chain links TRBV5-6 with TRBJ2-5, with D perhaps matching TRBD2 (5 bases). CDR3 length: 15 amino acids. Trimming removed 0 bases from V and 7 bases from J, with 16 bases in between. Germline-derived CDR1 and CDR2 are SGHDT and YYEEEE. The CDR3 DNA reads TGTGCCAGCAGCTTGGGTTCGACGAGGGCATTGACCCAGTACTTC. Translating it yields CASSLGSTRALTQYF.

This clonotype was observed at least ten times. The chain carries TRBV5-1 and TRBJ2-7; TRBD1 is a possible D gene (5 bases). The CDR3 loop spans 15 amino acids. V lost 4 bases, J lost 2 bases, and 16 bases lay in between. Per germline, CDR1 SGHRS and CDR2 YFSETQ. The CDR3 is CASSKDSAKAYEQYF. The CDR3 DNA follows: TGCGCCAGCAGCAAAGACAGTGCGAAGGCCTACGAGCAGTACTTC.

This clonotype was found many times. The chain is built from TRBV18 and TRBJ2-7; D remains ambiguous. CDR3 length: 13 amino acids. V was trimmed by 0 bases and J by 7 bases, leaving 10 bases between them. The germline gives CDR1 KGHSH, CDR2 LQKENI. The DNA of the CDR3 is TGTGCCAGCTCACCACCGGGCTTGGGGGAGCAGTACTTC. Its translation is CASSPPGLGEQYF.

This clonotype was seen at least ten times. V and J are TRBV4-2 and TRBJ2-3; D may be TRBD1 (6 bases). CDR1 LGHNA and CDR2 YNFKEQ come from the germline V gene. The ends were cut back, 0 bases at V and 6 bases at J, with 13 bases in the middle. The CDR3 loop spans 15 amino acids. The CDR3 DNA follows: TGTGCCAGCAGCCAAGATCCACAGGGTTCGGATACGCAGTATTTT. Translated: CASSQDPQGSDTQYF.

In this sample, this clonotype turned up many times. The CDR3 region has the DNA TGTGCCAGCAGCTTAGGTCCGGGACAGGGGGGGTACTACGAGCAGTACTTC. This gives the protein CASSLGPGQGGYYEQYF. V usage is TRBV7-6 and J usage is TRBJ2-7; 11 nucleotides line up with TRBD1. The V segment lost 1 base and the J segment 3 bases; nucleotides outside the gene matches: 8. This CDR3 has 17 residues. Germline V gene sequence: CDR1 SGHVS, CDR2 FNYEAQ.

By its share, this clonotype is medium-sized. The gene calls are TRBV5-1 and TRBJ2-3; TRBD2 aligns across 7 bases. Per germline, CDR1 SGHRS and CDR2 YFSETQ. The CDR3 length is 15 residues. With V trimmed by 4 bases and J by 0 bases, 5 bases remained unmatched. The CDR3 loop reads CASSLSGASTDTQYF. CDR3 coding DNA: TGCGCCAGCAGCCTGAGCGGGGCTAGCACAGATACGCAGTATTTT.